These 20 T cell receptor beta chains came from one sample sequenced in a study of regulatory T cells in long-lasting Graves disease. CDR3-region Arm-PCR and iRepertoire HTBI primers produced the TCR beta libraries. Using its own MiXCR run on the multiplex PCR reads, TCRdb lists one record per CDR3 protein. Among about 440,000 distinct CDR3 sequences listed, 14% to 15% were seen once. Described time point: newly diagnosed GD, antithyroid drugs for less than 3 months. RNA from PBMCs was the source of the TCR library. The sample was also linked to a second study, of T cells in Graves' hyperthyroidism and ophthalmopathy.

The sequenced sample was peripheral blood mononuclear cells (PBMCs), obtained at new diagnosis, from a patient treated with antithyroid drugs. The receptor source for this set is a woman aged 25 to 39 with Graves disease.

This clonotype came up a few times. The V gene is TRBV15, the J gene TRBJ1-5, with 8 bases lining up with TRBD1. The trim removed 1 base at V and 4 bases at J, leaving 0 bases unmatched. This CDR3 region has 14 residues. CDR1 and CDR2 from the germline V gene are LNHNV and YYDKDF (reference sequence). The CDR3 region has the DNA TGTGCCACCAGCAGAGGGGACAGGAATCAGCCCCAGCATTTT. Its protein product is CATSRGDRNQPQHF.

This clonotype was recorded many times. The chain combines TRBV7-3 with TRBJ2-1, with TRBD2 matching over 12 bases. Germline CDR1 SGHTA, CDR2 FQGTGA. Trimming at V came to 4 bases and at J to 8 bases, leaving 6 bases not matched to a gene. The CDR3 sequence is 15 residues long. As DNA, the CDR3 is TGTGCCAGCAGCTCTAGCGGGAGGGCCTCCCATGAGCAGTTCTTC. This encodes CASSSSGRASHEQFF.

This clonotype was picked up a small number of times. The chain uses TRBV19 and TRBJ2-1, with 11 positions matching TRBD1. The junction had 6 bases not matched to a gene; V was cut back by 7 bases and J by 7 bases. This CDR3 is built from 14 residues. CDR1 is LNHDA and CDR2 is SQIVND in the germline V gene (reference sequence). The DNA for the CDR3 is TGTGCCAGTACCACCGGACAGGGGGCAAATGAGCAGTTCTTC. The encoded protein is CASTTGQGANEQFF. Drawing the rest from reference TRBV19 and TRBJ2-1, the complete variable domain is DGGITQSPKYLFRKEGQNVTLSCEQNLNHDAMYWYRQDPGQGLRLIYYSQIVNDFQKGDIAEGYSVSREKKESFPLTVTSAQKNPTAFYLCASTTGQGANEQFFGPGTRLTVL.

The sample holds many counts of this clonotype. The chain has TRBV18 and TRBJ2-7, with D hard to call. CDR3 length: 16 amino acids. Between the trimmed V and J ends, which lost 5 bases and 0 bases, there was a span of 17 bases. Germline CDR1 reads KGHSH; CDR2 reads LQKENI. The CDR3 loop is CASSSFASLRSYEQYF. The CDR3 coding sequence is TGTGCCAGCTCATCTTTTGCCAGCCTACGCTCCTACGAGCAGTACTTC. The entire variable domain, with the rest obtained from reference TRBV18 and TRBJ2-7, is as follows: NAGVMQNPRHLVRRRGQEARLRCSPMKGHSHVYWYRQLPEEGLKFMVYLQKENIIDESGMPKERFSAEFPKEGPSILRIQQVVRGDSAAYFCASSSFASLRSYEQYFGPGTRLTVT.

This clonotype was observed many times. This rearrangement joins TRBV15 to TRBJ2-7; TRBD2 agrees at 12 bases. After removal of 5 bases from V and 5 bases from J, the junction contained 10 bases not matched to a gene. CDR3 length: 16 amino acids. CDR1 is LNHNV, CDR2 YYDKDF, per germline (reference sequence). The CDR3 DNA is TGTGCCACCAGCGGCAAACTAGCGGGAGGTTTGGACGAGCAGTACTTC. Protein: CATSGKLAGGLDEQYF.

The chain is built from TRBV6-1 and TRBJ1-6; maybe TRBD1 (6 bases). Per the germline V gene, CDR1 is MNHNS and CDR2 is SASEGT. The CDR3 extends over 14 amino acids. V lost 10 bases and J lost 6, with 16 bases in between. In nucleotides, the CDR3 is TGTGCCACCGGGGGGGGGCTCGGTAATTCACCCCTCCACTTT. Translation: CATGGGLGNSPLHF.

This clonotype has ten or more counts. This chain uses TRBV5-1 with TRBJ1-1; D may be TRBD1 (5 bases). This CDR3 is 15 amino acids long. The V gene lost 2 bases and the J gene lost 3 bases, with 14 bases spanning the gap. Germline V gene data show CDR1 as SGHRS and CDR2 as YFSETQ. The CDR3: CASSLRGFRHTEAFF. Here the CDR3 DNA reads TGCGCCAGCAGCTTACGGGGGTTTCGACACACTGAAGCTTTCTTT.

This clonotype has ten or more counts. At one boundary the junction diverges from the germline segment, which might be a read error. The J gene is TRBJ2-5, the V gene TRBV28, with 10 bases that match TRBD1. The CDR3 has 16 amino acids. In germline, CDR1 is MDHEN, CDR2 SYDVKM. This chain's CDR3 is CASSSRDRGPQKTQYF. DNA for the CDR3: TGTGCCAGCAGTTCCCGGGACAGGGGTCCCCAAAAGACCCAGTACTTC.

In its sample, this clonotype was seen many times. This rearrangement joins TRBV20-1 to TRBJ2-1, with 11 bases identical to TRBD2. J lost 8 bases, V lost 3 bases, and 15 bases had no gene match. This CDR3 has 17 amino acids. Germline-derived CDR1 and CDR2 are DFQATT and SNEGSKA (reference sequence). As DNA, the CDR3 is TGCAGTGCTAGTCCTACGACTAGCGGGATGCCGGTGGATGAGCAGTTCTTC. Its protein product is CSASPTTSGMPVDEQFF.

This clonotype was picked up many times. The V gene is TRBV20-1, the J gene TRBJ2-3, with 11 positions matching TRBD2. The germline CDR1 and CDR2 sequences are DFQATT and SNEGSKA (reference sequence). The V segment lost 8 bases and the J segment 3 bases; nucleotides outside the gene matches: 7. The CDR3 covers 14 residues. The CDR3 nucleotides read TGCAGTCGCAATAGCGGGAGGGTAACAGATACGCAGTATTTT. This translates into CSRNSGRVTDTQYF.

The chain uses TRBV5-5 and TRBJ2-1; D call uncertain. CDR3 length: 13 amino acids. Deletions cut 5 bases from V and 2 bases from J, with 8 bases between. CDR1 is SGHKS, CDR2 YYEKEE, per germline (reference sequence). The chain's CDR3 is CASRPRAYNEQFF. The CDR3 coding sequence is TGTGCCAGCAGGCCGCGAGCCTACAATGAGCAGTTCTTC.

To note about this clonotype: A much more abundant neighbour one base away suggests this may be a read error. The chain links TRBV4-1 to TRBJ2-7; 8 bases align to TRBD2. Germline V lookup: CDR1 MGHRA, CDR2 YSYEKL. V lost 4 bases to trimming and J lost 7 bases; unmatched junction nucleotides: 15. This CDR3 has 16 amino acids. The DNA for the CDR3 is TGCGCCAGCAGCCCTCGAAGGCCGGGACTAGGGTGGGAGCAGTACTTC. It encodes CASSPRRPGLGWEQYF.

This clonotype was picked up many times. The DNA for the CDR3 is TGTGCCAGCTCACCTTCGGGACAGGTGAACACTGAAGCTTTCTTT. Its protein product is CASSPSGQVNTEAFF. The chain employs TRBV18 and TRBJ1-1; TRBD1 agrees at 8 bases. The ends lost 3 bases at V and 0 bases at J; junction bases unmatched: 3. The CDR3 extends over 15 amino acids. The V gene's germline CDR1 is KGHSH and CDR2 LQKENI.

The table lists this clonotype with many counts. The chain couples TRBV12-3 or TRBV12-4 to TRBJ1-2; a possible D gene is TRBD1 (6 bases). V was shortened by 1 base and J by 5 bases, with 11 bases between the two germline ends. This CDR3 contains 14 residues. The CDR3 coding sequence is TGTGCCAGCAGTTTAGGGGGGCGAGGGTATGGCTACACCTTC. Its translation: CASSLGGRGYGYTF.

There are a few counts of this clonotype. This chain links TRBV27 with TRBJ2-1; D unclear. This CDR3 has 15 residues. CDR1 and CDR2 from the germline V gene are MNHEY and SMNVEV (reference sequence). Trimming removed 6 bases from V and 7 bases from J, with 19 bases in between. The CDR3 spells CASSRSGVLNNEQFF. The CDR3, as DNA: TGTGCCAGCAGCCGTAGTGGGGTCCTCAATAATGAGCAGTTCTTC.

The chain has TRBV20-1 and TRBJ1-1; D ambiguous. The V gene's germline CDR1 is DFQATT and CDR2 SNEGSKA (reference sequence). The CDR3 covers 13 residues. Deletions cut 7 bases from V and 4 bases from J, with 16 bases between. In DNA, the CDR3 is TGCAGTGTCACGCGCCCATCTTCCACTGAAGCTTTCTTT. Its protein product is CSVTRPSSTEAFF.

Regarding this clonotype: A much larger clone lies one base from this, so it may be a read error. The chain uses TRBV6-1 and TRBJ1-2, with D unresolved. Germline V lookup: CDR1 MNHNS, CDR2 SASEGT. The CDR3 has 15 amino acids. The CDR3 DNA is TGTGCCAGCAGTACCCCCGCCGGCTCCAACTATGACTACACCTTC. Translation gives CASSTPAGSNYDYTF.

This clonotype was seen many times. This chain uses TRBV20-1 with TRBJ2-1; tentative D call: TRBD1 (7 bases). With 3 bases removed from V and 4 bases from J, the gap between germline ends came to 13 bases. CDR3 size: 14 residues. The germline V gene encodes CDR1 DFQATT and CDR2 SNEGSKA (reference sequence). The CDR3, as DNA: TGCAGTGCTAGTGAGCCAGGGGGGTACAATGAGCAGTTCTTC. This translates into CSASEPGGYNEQFF.

This clonotype was detected many times. The J gene is TRBJ2-7, the V gene TRBV20-1; D is uncertain. Germline loops: CDR1 DFQATT, CDR2 SNEGSKA (reference sequence). Trimming took off 0 bases at V and 6 bases at J, with 6 bases between the two ends. The CDR3 spans 11 residues. The CDR3 nucleotides read TGCAGTGCTAGAGATGGAAGCGAGCAGTACTTC. As protein: CSARDGSEQYF.

This clonotype was seen a handful of times. The chain uses TRBV20-1 and TRBJ2-4; D is ambiguous. Germline CDR1 is DFQATT and CDR2 is SNEGSKA (reference sequence). The CDR3 covers 14 residues. The ends were cut back, 3 bases at V and 6 bases at J, with 15 bases in the middle. CDR3 loop: CSARSGPWGNIQYF. For the CDR3, the DNA is TGCAGTGCTAGGTCGGGCCCGTGGGGAAACATTCAGTACTTC.